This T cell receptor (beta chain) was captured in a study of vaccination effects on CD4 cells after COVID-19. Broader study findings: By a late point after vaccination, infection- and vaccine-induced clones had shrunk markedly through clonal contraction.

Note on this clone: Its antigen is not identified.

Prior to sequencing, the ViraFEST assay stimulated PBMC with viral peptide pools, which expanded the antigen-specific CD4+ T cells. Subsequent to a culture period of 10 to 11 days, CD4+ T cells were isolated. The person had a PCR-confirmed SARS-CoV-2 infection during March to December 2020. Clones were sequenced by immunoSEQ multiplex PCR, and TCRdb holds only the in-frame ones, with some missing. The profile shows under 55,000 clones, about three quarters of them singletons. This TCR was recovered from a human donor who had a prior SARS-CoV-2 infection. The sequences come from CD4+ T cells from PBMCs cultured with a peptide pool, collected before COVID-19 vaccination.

The DNA for the CDR3 is TGTGCCAGCAATATCGGACTAGCGGGAGTAGAGACCCAGTACTTC. The encoded protein is CASNIGLAGVETQYF. The chain uses TRBV2 and TRBJ2-5; 13 bases align to TRBD2. The CDR3 consists of 15 residues. J gave up 4 bases and V 7 bases, and 6 bases lay outside the gene matches. The germline V gene has CDR1 SNHLY and CDR2 FYNNEI.